This TCR beta chain was sequenced during a study of shared clonotypes between healthy human individuals. General study results and limits: Around 5.3% of naive CD4 clonotypes were shared across a handful of donors.

An assay was performed, and its level was deep. Some clones are missing from TCRdb's copy, which holds only in-frame ones; the method was immunoSEQ multiplex PCR. The data contain about 580,000 clones, 98% of them singletons. CD45RO-negative cells were positively selected for CCR7, leaving out terminally differentiated effector memory CD45RA+ cells. This clone has just one count. Antigen unknown. The clonotype was recovered from a man aged 30 to 45 in good health. The specimen sequenced was naive CD8+ T cells sorted from blood.

CDR3 bases: TGCAGCGCTACGGGACAGGGGGCATATGAGCAGTTCTTC. Residues: CSATGQGAYEQFF. The chain joins TRBV29-1 to TRBJ2-1; 12 bases map to TRBD1. This CDR3 has 13 amino acids. Germline V gene sequence: CDR1 SQVTM, CDR2 ANQGSEA. The V segment lost 7 bases and the J segment 8 bases; nucleotides outside the gene matches: 6.